This T cell receptor beta chain is from a study of blood T cell repertoires in COVID-19. Seattle enrolled patients during active infection and tracked them longitudinally. In the original analysis: Researchers report that nucleated cell counts were estimated from reference gene primer amplification. TCRdb's table, derived via immunoSEQ multiplex PCR, lists solely in-frame clones and lacks some. V and J calls and clone size follow that table, whereas D and trimming were derived from the DNA. The data show about 360,000 clones, with 75% to 90% seen just once and just over 7% held by the top ten. The CDR3 contains 13 residues.

Sequenced material: peripheral blood. The origin of this receptor is a woman in her sixties with COVID-19, enrolled during active disease. V usage is TRBV12-2 and J usage is TRBJ2-7; the D call TRBD1 from the table was never checked on the DNA. TRBV12-2 has pseudogene status. CDR3 bases: TGTGCAAGTCGCTTACCCCAGGGACAGTTTCTTGACTTC. Amino acids: CASRLPQGQFLDF.